This T cell receptor beta chain was captured by sequencing in a study of PD-L1 blockade in urothelial cancer. Study context: Male patients with bladder-origin urothelial cancer numbered about 90% of the roughly 29. Patients previously received 0 to 3 chemotherapy regimens. Analyzed time points were 3 weeks (second dose) and 6 weeks after therapy began.

Time point: peripheral blood 6 weeks after treatment start. On this clone itself: Antigen unknown.

Germline values: CDR1 LGHNA, CDR2 YNFKEQ. J gave up 8 bases and V 0 bases, and 9 bases lay outside the gene matches. CDR3 length equals 16 residues. Overall study results and limits: By 3 weeks, tumor-associated blood clones had expanded more in durable-benefit patients.

Libraries were prepared by immunoSEQ multiplex PCR; TCRdb keeps only in-frame clonotypes and omits some of them. This repertoire shows fewer than 25,000 clones, about 83% found once; its top ten account for under 2%. The sequence was collected from a man aged 45 to 65 with urothelial cancer. This sample comprised PBMCs, obtained around atezolizumab (anti-PD-L1) treatment. The V gene is TRBV4-2, the J gene TRBJ2-1; 8 bases line up with TRBD1. CDR3 sequence reads: CASSQERAGGWHEQFF. In DNA form, the CDR3 reads TGTGCCAGCAGCCAAGAAAGGGCAGGGGGCTGGCATGAGCAGTTCTTC.